This T cell receptor (beta chain) was identified in a study of blood T cell repertoires in COVID-19. On the study more broadly: The United States, Italy and Spain provided the acute and convalescent COVID-19 samples.

Repertoires were generated with immunoSEQ multiplex PCR, while TCRdb's copy carries only in-frame clones and drops some. Seen here are about half a million clones, roughly 88% observed once, and the top ten hold approximately 3%. CDR1 and CDR2 (germline): SGDLS, YYNGEE. V lost 1 base and J lost 1; bases outside the gene matches: 5. The CDR3 extends over 16 amino acids. Material for sequencing was peripheral blood. The chain couples TRBV9 to TRBJ1-1, with 9 bases aligning to TRBD1. The origin of this receptor is a human donor in a cohort sampled during active COVID-19. Written as DNA, the CDR3 is TGTGCCAGCAGCGTATATCCGGGACAGGGGAACACTGAAGCTTTCTTT. Translating it yields CASSVYPGQGNTEAFF.